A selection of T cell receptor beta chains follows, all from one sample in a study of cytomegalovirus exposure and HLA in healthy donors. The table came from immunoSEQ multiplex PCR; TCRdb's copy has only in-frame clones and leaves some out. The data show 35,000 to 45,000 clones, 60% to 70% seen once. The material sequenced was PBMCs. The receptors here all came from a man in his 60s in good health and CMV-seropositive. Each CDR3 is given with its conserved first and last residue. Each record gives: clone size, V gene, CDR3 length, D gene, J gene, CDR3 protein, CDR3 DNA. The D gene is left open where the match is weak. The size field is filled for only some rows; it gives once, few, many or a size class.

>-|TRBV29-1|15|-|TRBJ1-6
CSVADTAGYNSPLHF
TGCAGCGTTGCCGACACCGCCGGCTATAATTCACCCCTCCACTTT
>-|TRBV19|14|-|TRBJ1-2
CASSITRQNYGYTF
TGTGCCAGTAGTATAACGAGGCAGAACTATGGCTACACCTTC
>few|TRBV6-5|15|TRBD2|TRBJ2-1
CASSYGLAGVDEQFF
TGTGCCAGCAGTTACGGACTAGCGGGAGTTGATGAGCAGTTCTTC
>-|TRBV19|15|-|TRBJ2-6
CASSIEGSEANVLTF
TGTGCCAGTAGTATAGAAGGGAGCGAGGCCAACGTCCTGACTTTC
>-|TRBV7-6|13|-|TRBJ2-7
CASSDKPAYEQYF
TGTGCCAGCAGCGACAAACCTGCCTACGAGCAGTACTTC
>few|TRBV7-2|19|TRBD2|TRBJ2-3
CASSLRGPGLAGVADTQYF
TGTGCCAGCAGCTTAAGAGGGCCGGGACTAGCGGGAGTGGCAGATACGCAGTATTTT
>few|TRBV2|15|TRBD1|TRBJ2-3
CATAPDRGRTDTQYF
TGTGCCACCGCGCCGGACAGGGGGCGCACAGATACGCAGTATTTT
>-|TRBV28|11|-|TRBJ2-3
CASSSRDTQYF
TGTGCCAGCAGTTCGAGAGATACGCAGTATTTT
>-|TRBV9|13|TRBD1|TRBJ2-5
CASSVTGQETQYF
TGTGCCAGCAGCGTGACAGGGCAAGAGACCCAGTACTTC
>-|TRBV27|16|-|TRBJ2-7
CASSPSGFKSSYEQYF
TGTGCCAGCAGTCCCTCAGGGTTCAAGAGCTCCTACGAGCAGTACTTC
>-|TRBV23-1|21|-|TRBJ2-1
CASSPPGSRFNWLQIYNEQFF
TGCGCCAGCAGTCCCCCAGGGTCAAGATTCAATTGGCTTCAAATATACAATGAGCAGTTCTTC
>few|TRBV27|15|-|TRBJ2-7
CASSLLLQGPYEQYF
TGTGCCAGCAGTTTATTGTTGCAGGGGCCCTACGAGCAGTACTTC
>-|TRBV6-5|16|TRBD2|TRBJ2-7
CASSYSRTSVSSEQYF
TGTGCCAGCAGTTACTCGAGGACTAGCGTCTCGTCCGAGCAGTACTTC
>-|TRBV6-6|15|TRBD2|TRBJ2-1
CASSYVAGGPGRQFF
TGTGCCAGCAGTTACGTAGCGGGAGGGCCTGGGCGGCAGTTCTTC
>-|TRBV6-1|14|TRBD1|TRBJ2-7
CASSEDRDAYEQYF
TGTGCCAGCAGTGAGGACAGGGATGCCTACGAGCAGTACTTC
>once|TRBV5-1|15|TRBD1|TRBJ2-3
CASSSGQGYTDTQYF
TGCGCCAGCAGCTCCGGACAGGGCTACACAGATACGCAGTATTTT
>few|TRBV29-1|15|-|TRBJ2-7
CSVDSPGHTPYEQYF
TGCAGCGTTGATTCACCGGGACATACACCCTACGAGCAGTACTTC
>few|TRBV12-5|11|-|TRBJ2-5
CASGLGGAQYF
TGTGCTAGTGGCCTAGGGGGGGCCCAGTACTTC
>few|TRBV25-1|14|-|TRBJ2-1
CASIGRFSYNEQFF
TGTGCCAGCATCGGGAGATTCTCCTACAATGAGCAGTTCTTC